These 20 T cell receptor beta chains were sequenced from one sample in a study of PD-L1 blockade in urothelial cancer. Clones were read by immunoSEQ multiplex PCR, and TCRdb kept only the in-frame ones, dropping some. Among around 26,000 clones, 75% to 90% were seen once, and the ten largest hold roughly a third. The sequenced sample was PBMCs, obtained around atezolizumab (anti-PD-L1) treatment. The receptors come from a man between 60 and 70 years old with urothelial cancer.

J is TRBJ1-1 and V is TRBV6-5; the D is unclear. The CDR3 runs 13 residues. The germline CDR1 and CDR2 sequences are MNHEY and SVGAGI. Trimming shortened V by 11 bases and J by 3 bases, and 16 bases separated the two germline ends. The CDR3 loop is CASGLKRDTEAFF. The CDR3 DNA sequence: TGTGCCTCCGGACTTAAGCGGGACACTGAAGCTTTCTTT.

The rearrangement uses TRBV9 and TRBJ1-3, with D possibly matching TRBD1 (6 bases). The V gene's germline CDR1 is SGDLS and CDR2 YYNGEE. This CDR3 comprises 16 residues. Deletions cut 0 bases from V and 0 bases from J, with 10 bases between. The CDR3 nucleotides read TGTGCCAGCAGCGTAGACCAGGGGTTCTCTGGAAACACCATATATTTT. Its translation is CASSVDQGFSGNTIYF.

The rearrangement uses TRBV6-5 and TRBJ2-5; 10 bases fit TRBD2. V shed 6 bases, J shed 4 bases, and the junction held 8 bases outside the gene matches. CDR1 MNHEY and CDR2 SVGAGI come from the germline V gene. The CDR3 runs to 15 residues. CDR3 region: CASRASGGLRETQYF. The CDR3 DNA reads as TGTGCCAGCAGGGCTAGCGGGGGCCTAAGAGAGACCCAGTACTTC.

V gene TRBV5-4 combines with J gene TRBJ2-2; TRBD2 aligns across 8 bases. Germline-derived CDR1 and CDR2 are SGHNT and YYREEE (reference sequence). V trimming: 0 bases; J trimming: 4 bases; junction bases outside the gene matches: 5. CDR3 length: 16 residues. Written as DNA, the CDR3 is TGTGCCAGCAGCTTGGCAGCGGGAGATCGCACCGGGGAGCTGTTTTTT. This translates into CASSLAAGDRTGELFF.

This rearrangement joins TRBV6-5 to TRBJ1-6, with unresolved D. This CDR3 has 12 amino acids. Germline values: CDR1 MNHEY, CDR2 SVGAGI. Trimming pared 3 bases from V and 7 bases from J, leaving 4 bases between. CDR3 nucleotide sequence: TGTGCCAGCAGTTATTCAAATTCACCCCTCCACTTT. It is translated as CASSYSNSPLHF.

The rearrangement links TRBV6-6 to TRBJ1-1; 9 nucleotides align to TRBD1. The CDR3 extends over 13 amino acids. Germline V lookup: CDR1 MNHNY, CDR2 SVGAGI (reference sequence). The V segment lost 6 bases and the J segment 1 base; nucleotides outside the gene matches: 0. The CDR3 sequence is CASRDRGNTEAFF. CDR3 sequence (DNA): TGTGCCAGCAGGGACAGGGGGAACACTGAAGCTTTCTTT.

This rearrangement joins TRBV7-2 to TRBJ1-1, with D perhaps TRBD1 (6 bases). V was clipped by 5 bases and J by 1 base, with 11 bases between them. This CDR3 region has 14 residues. Germline V gene lookup returns CDR1 SGHTA and CDR2 FQGNSA. The CDR3 is CASSHRDKNTEAFF. The CDR3 nucleotides are TGTGCCAGCAGCCACCGGGACAAGAACACTGAAGCTTTCTTT.

The chain's CDR3 is CASSLQGANNSPLHF. As DNA, the CDR3 is TGTGCCAGCAGTTTACAGGGGGCGAATAATTCACCCCTCCACTTT. The chain links TRBV28 to TRBJ1-6, with 8 bases matching TRBD1. Germline values: CDR1 MDHEN, CDR2 SYDVKM. V lost 2 bases to trimming and J lost 5 bases; unmatched junction nucleotides: 2. The CDR3 length is 15 residues. Full variable domain (outside the CDR3, taken from reference TRBV28 and TRBJ1-6): DVKVTQSSRYLVKRTGEKVFLECVQDMDHENMFWYRQDPGLGLRLIYFSYDVKMKEKGDIPEGYSVSREKKERFSLILESASTNQTSMYLCASSLQGANNSPLHFGNGTRLTVT.

This chain uses TRBV28 with TRBJ1-2; D not resolved. The V end was cut by 8 bases, the J end by 2 bases, with 9 bases between. CDR1 is MDHEN, CDR2 SYDVKM, per germline. This CDR3 contains 12 residues. The CDR3 nucleotides read TGTGCCAGCGGCCCGATAAACTATGGCTACACCTTC. This codes for CASGPINYGYTF.

This clone was recorded only once. V and J are TRBV6-5 and TRBJ2-1, with D perhaps TRBD2 (5 bases). The germline V and J ends were trimmed by 0 bases and 0 bases, with 6 bases remaining between them. The CDR3 length is 15 residues. Looked up from germline, CDR1 is MNHEY and CDR2 is SVGAGI. CDR3 nucleotides: TGTGCCAGCAGTTACTCGGGGAGCTCCTACAATGAGCAGTTCTTC. This sequence encodes CASSYSGSSYNEQFF.

This clone was detected once. The CDR3 coding sequence is TGTGCCAGCAGCGTAGAGGGGAATCGGCAAGAGACCCAGTACTTC. It encodes CASSVEGNRQETQYF. The gene calls are TRBV9 and TRBJ2-5, with TRBD1 as a possible D gene (5 bases). The CDR3 has 15 residues. V was trimmed by 0 bases and J by 2 bases, leaving 11 bases between them. Looked up from germline, CDR1 is SGDLS and CDR2 is YYNGEE.

V usage is TRBV4-2 and J usage is TRBJ2-7; 8 nucleotides agree with TRBD1. V dropped 1 base and J dropped 0; count of bases not matched to a gene: 5. CDR1 LGHNA and CDR2 YNFKEQ come from the germline V gene. The length of the CDR3 is 16 residues. In DNA, the CDR3 is TGTGCCAGCAGCCAAGGGGGGACAGGCCTCTCCTACGAGCAGTACTTC. This gives the protein CASSQGGTGLSYEQYF.

With respect to this clone: The junction departs from germline at one end; a sequencing error may be responsible. The rearrangement links TRBV7-7 to TRBJ2-5; the D gene is possibly TRBD2 (6 bases). CDR1 is SSHAT, CDR2 FNYEAQ, per germline (reference sequence). This CDR3 is built from 13 residues. CDR3 sequence reads: CASRARGQETQYF. In DNA form, the CDR3 reads TGTGCTAGCAGAGCCCGGGGGCAAGAGACCCAGTACTTC.

J is TRBJ2-1 and V is TRBV7-2, with unresolved D. The germline CDR1 and CDR2 sequences are SGHTA and FQGNSA. V was clipped by 5 bases and J by 7 bases, with 6 bases between them. This CDR3 comprises 11 residues. The CDR3 here is CASSLNNEQFF. In DNA, the CDR3 is TGTGCCAGCAGCCTAAATAATGAGCAGTTCTTC.

The genes are TRBV5-4 and TRBJ2-3; 11 bases agree with TRBD1. Germline values: CDR1 SGHNT, CDR2 YYREEE (reference sequence). After removal of 4 bases from V and 4 bases from J, the junction contained 11 bases not matched to a gene. This CDR3 comprises 17 residues. Here the CDR3 reads CASSVPGQGVGADTQYF. The CDR3 nucleotides read TGTGCCAGCAGCGTTCCGGGACAGGGGGTTGGGGCAGATACGCAGTATTTT.

The V gene is TRBV18, the J gene TRBJ2-5, with 10 bases fitting TRBD2. With V trimmed by 5 bases and J by 0 bases, 6 bases remained unmatched. The CDR3 totals 16 residues. Germline values: CDR1 KGHSH, CDR2 LQKENI. CDR3 coding DNA: TGTGCCAGCTCAATCCAAGCGGGGGGGAACCAAGAGACCCAGTACTTC. This translates into CASSIQAGGNQETQYF. Full variable domain (outside the CDR3, taken from reference TRBV18 and TRBJ2-5): NAGVMQNPRHLVRRRGQEARLRCSPMKGHSHVYWYRQLPEEGLKFMVYLQKENIIDESGMPKERFSAEFPKEGPSILRIQQVVRGDSAAYFCASSIQAGGNQETQYFGPGTRLLVL.

The chain couples TRBV5-1 to TRBJ2-1; 9 nucleotides align to TRBD1. The V gene end was trimmed by 7 bases and the J gene end by 4 bases; junction bases not matched to a gene: 6. This CDR3 is built from 14 residues. Germline V gives CDR1 SGHRS, CDR2 YFSETQ. CDR3 protein: CASAGQGLYNEQFF. In DNA, the CDR3 is TGCGCCAGCGCCGGACAGGGGCTATACAATGAGCAGTTCTTC.

This sequence joins TRBV4-2 and TRBJ2-1; 11 bases align to TRBD2. The CDR3 consists of 18 residues. J was trimmed by 5 bases and V by 0 bases; bases with no gene match: 9. Germline loops: CDR1 LGHNA, CDR2 YNFKEQ. The CDR3 protein is CASSQELLAGVSNNEQFF. CDR3 sequence (DNA): TGTGCCAGCAGCCAAGAATTACTAGCGGGAGTTAGTAACAATGAGCAGTTCTTC.

About this clone: The junction and the germline gene differ at one end; a read error may be behind it. V usage is TRBV11-3 and J usage is TRBJ1-6; D is undetermined. Per germline, CDR1 SGHNT and CDR2 YENEEA. CDR3 size: 16 residues. The CDR3 is CASSLAVELNNLPLHF. The CDR3 DNA sequence: TGTGCCAGCAGCTTAGCTGTCGAACTTAATAATTTACCCCTCCACTTT.

This clone has a single count. The gene calls are TRBV7-9 and TRBJ1-2; 7 nucleotides line up with TRBD1. The CDR3 has 15 residues. V was clipped by 3 bases and J by 5 bases; unmatched bases: 9. The germline CDR1 and CDR2 sequences are SEHNR and FQNEAQ (reference sequence). The CDR3 DNA sequence: TGTGCCAGCAGCTTCGCAGGGGGAACTTTTTATGGCTACACCTTC. It specifies CASSFAGGTFYGYTF.